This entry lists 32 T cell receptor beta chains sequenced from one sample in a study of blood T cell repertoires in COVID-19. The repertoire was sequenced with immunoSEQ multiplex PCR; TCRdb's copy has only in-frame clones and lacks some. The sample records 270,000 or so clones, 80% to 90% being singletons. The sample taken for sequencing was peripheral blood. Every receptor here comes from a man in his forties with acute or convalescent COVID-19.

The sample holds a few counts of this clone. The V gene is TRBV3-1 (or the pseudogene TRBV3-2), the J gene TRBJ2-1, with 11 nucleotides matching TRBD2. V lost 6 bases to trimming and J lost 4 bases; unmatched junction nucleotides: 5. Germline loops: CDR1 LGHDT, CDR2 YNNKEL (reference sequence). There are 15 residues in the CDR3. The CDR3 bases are TGTGCCAGCAGTCATAGCGGGGGGGGTTACAATGAGCAGTTCTTC. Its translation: CASSHSGGGYNEQFF.

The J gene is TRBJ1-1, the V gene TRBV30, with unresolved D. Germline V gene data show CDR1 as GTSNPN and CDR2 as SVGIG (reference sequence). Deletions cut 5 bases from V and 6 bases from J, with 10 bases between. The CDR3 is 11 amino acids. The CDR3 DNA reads TGTGCCTGGCTGGGCAGGTCTGAAGCTTTCTTT. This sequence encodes CAWLGRSEAFF. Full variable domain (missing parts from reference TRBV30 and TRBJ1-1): SQTIHQWPATLVQPVGSPLSLECTVEGTSNPNLYWYRQAAGRGLQLLFYSVGIGQISSEVPQNLSASRPQDRQFILSSKKLLLSDSGFYLCAWLGRSEAFFGQGTRLTVV.

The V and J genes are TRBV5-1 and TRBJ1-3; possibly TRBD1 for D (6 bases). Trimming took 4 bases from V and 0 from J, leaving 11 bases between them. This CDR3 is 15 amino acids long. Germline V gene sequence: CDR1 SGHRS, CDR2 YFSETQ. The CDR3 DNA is TGCGCCAGCAGCGCCACAGGGACCTCTGGAAACACCATATATTTT. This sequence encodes CASSATGTSGNTIYF.

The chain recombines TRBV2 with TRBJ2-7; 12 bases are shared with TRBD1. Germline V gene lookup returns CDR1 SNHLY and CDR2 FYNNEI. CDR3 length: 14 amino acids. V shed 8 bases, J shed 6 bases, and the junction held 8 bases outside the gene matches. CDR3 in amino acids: CASRDRGLYSEQYF. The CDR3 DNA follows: TGTGCCAGCCGGGACAGGGGGCTATATAGCGAGCAGTACTTC.

CDR3 nucleotide sequence: TGTGCCAGCAGCCAAGGAGGAAGAAGAGCTTTCTTT. This encodes CASSQGGRRAFF. The genes are TRBV3-1 (or the pseudogene TRBV3-2) and TRBJ1-1; D is unclear. The CDR3 runs to 12 residues. Germline V gene lookup returns CDR1 LGHDT and CDR2 YNNKEL (reference sequence). Trimming cost V 1 base and J 10 bases, with 10 bases left between them.

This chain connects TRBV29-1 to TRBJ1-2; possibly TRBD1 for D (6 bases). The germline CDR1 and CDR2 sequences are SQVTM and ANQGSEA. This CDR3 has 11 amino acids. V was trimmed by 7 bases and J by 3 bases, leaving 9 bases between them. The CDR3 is CSARTDYGYTF. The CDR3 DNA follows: TGCAGCGCCCGGACAGACTATGGCTACACCTTC. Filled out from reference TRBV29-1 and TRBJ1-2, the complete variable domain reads SAVISQKPSRDICQRGTSLTIQCQVDSQVTMMFWYRQQPGQSLTLIATANQGSEATYESGFVIDKFPISRPNLTFSTLTVSNMSPEDSSIYLCSARTDYGYTFGSGTRLTVV.

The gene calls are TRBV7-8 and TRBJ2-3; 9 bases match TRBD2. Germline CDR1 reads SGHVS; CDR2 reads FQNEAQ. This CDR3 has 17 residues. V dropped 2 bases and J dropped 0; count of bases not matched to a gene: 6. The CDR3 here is CASSLIGGGGSTDTQYF. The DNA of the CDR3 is TGTGCCAGCAGCTTAATCGGCGGGGGGGGCAGCACAGATACGCAGTATTTT.

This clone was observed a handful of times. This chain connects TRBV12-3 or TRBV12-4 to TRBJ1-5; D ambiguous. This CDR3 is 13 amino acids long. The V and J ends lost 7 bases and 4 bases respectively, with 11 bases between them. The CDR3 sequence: CASTTRRNQPQHF. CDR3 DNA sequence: TGTGCCAGCACCACTAGGCGGAATCAGCCCCAGCATTTT.

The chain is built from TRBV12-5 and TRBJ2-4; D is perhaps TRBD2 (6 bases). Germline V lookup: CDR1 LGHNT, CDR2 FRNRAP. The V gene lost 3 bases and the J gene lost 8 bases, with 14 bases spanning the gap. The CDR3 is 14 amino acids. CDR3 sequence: CASGFSGVGDIQYF. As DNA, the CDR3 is TGTGCTAGTGGTTTTTCGGGGGTCGGAGACATTCAGTACTTC.

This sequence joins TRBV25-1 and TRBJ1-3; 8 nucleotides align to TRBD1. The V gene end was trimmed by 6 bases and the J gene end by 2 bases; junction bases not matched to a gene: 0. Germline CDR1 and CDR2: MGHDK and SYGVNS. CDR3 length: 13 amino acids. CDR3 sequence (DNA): TGTGCCAGCAGCAGGGGGCCTGGAAACACCATATATTTT. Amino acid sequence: CASSRGPGNTIYF.

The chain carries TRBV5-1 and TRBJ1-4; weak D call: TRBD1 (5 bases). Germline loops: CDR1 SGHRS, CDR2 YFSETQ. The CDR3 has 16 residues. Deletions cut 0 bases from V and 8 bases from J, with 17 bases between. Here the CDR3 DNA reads TGCGCCAGCAGCTTGGCCGTCCCAGGGAAGGGAGAAAAACTGTTTTTT. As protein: CASSLAVPGKGEKLFF.

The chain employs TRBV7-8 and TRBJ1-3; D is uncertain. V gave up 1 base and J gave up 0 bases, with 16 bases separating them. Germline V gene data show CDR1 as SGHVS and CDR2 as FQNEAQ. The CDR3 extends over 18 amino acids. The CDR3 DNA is TGTGCCAGCAGCTTAGATCGCGGCAGCTTAAACTCTGGAAACACCATATATTTT. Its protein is CASSLDRGSLNSGNTIYF.

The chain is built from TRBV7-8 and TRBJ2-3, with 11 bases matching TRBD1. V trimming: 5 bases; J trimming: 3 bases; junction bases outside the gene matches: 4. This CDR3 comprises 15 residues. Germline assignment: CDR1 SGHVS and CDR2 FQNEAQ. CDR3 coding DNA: TGTGCCAGCAGCATTTGGGACAGGGGGACAGATACGCAGTATTTT. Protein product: CASSIWDRGTDTQYF. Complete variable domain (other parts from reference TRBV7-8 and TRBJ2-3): GAGVSQSPRYKVAKRGQDVALRCDPISGHVSLFWYQQALGQGPEFLTYFQNEAQLDKSGLPSDRFFAERPEGSVSTLKIQRTQQEDSAVYLCASSIWDRGTDTQYFGPGTRLTVL.

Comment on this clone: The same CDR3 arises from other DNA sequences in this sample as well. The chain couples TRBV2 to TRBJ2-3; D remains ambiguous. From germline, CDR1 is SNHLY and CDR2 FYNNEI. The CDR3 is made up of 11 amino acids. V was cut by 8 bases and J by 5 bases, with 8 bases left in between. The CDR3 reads CASRYEDTQYF. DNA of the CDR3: TGTGCCAGCCGGTACGAAGATACGCAGTATTTT.

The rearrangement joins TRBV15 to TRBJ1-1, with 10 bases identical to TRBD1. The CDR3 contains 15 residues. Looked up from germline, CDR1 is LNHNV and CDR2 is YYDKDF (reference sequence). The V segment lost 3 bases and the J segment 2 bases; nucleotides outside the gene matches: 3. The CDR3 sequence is CATSRDRGKNTEAFF. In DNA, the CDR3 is TGTGCCACCAGCAGGGACAGGGGGAAAAACACTGAAGCTTTCTTT.

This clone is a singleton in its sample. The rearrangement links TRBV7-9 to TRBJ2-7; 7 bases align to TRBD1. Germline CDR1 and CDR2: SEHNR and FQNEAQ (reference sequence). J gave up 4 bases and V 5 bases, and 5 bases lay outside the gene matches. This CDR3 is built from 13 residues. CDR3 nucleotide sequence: TGTGCCAGCAGCAGACAGGGCGGGTACGAGCAGTACTTC. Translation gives CASSRQGGYEQYF. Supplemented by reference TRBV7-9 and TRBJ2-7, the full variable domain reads DTGVSQNPRHKITKRGQNVTFRCDPISEHNRLYWYRQTLGQGPEFLTYFQNEAQLEKSRLLSDRFSAERPKGSFSTLEIQRTEQGDSAMYLCASSRQGGYEQYFGPGTRLTVT.

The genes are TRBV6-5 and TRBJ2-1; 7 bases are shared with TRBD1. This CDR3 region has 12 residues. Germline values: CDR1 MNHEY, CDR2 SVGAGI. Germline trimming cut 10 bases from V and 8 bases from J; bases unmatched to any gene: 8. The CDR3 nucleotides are TGTGCCACCTCAATGGACAGGCATGAGCAGTTCTTC. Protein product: CATSMDRHEQFF.

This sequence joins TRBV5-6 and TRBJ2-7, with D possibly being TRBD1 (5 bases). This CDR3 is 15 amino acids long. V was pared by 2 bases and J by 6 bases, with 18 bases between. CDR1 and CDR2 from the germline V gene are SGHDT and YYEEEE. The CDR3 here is CASSFLGALQGEQYF. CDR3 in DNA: TGTGCCAGCAGCTTCTTAGGGGCCCTACAAGGCGAGCAGTACTTC.

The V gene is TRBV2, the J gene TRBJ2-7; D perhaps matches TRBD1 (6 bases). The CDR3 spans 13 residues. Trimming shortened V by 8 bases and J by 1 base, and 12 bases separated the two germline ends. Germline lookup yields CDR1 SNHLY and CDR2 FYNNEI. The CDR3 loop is CASVQGTSYEQYF. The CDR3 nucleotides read TGTGCCAGCGTGCAGGGGACATCCTACGAGCAGTACTTC.

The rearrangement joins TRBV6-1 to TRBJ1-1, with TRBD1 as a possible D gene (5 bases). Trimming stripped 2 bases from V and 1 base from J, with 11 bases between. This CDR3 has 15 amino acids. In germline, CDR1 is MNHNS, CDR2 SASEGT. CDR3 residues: CASSEQGGGNTEAFF. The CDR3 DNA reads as TGTGCCAGCAGTGAACAGGGCGGCGGGAACACTGAAGCTTTCTTT.

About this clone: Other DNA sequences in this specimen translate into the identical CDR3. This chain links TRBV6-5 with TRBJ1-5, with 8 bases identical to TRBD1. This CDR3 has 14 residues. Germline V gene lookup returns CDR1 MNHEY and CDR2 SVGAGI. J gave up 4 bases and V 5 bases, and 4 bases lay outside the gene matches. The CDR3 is CASSPDRGNQPQHF. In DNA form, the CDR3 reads TGTGCCAGCAGTCCTGACAGGGGTAATCAGCCCCAGCATTTT.

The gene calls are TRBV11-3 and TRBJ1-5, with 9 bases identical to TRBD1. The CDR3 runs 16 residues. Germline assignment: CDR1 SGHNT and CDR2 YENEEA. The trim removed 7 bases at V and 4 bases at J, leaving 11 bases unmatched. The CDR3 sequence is CASTETRDRANQPQHF. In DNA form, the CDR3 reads TGTGCCAGCACCGAGACCCGGGACAGGGCGAATCAGCCCCAGCATTTT.

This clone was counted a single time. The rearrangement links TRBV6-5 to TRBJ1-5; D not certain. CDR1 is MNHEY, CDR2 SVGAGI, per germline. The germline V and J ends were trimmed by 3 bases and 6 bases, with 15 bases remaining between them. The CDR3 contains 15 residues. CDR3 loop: CASSYSRRRGQPQHF. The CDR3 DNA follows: TGTGCCAGCAGTTATAGCCGGCGCCGGGGTCAGCCCCAGCATTTT.

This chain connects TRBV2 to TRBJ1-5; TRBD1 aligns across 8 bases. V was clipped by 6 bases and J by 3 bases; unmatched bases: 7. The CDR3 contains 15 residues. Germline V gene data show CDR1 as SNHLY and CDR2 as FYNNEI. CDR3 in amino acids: CASRDREKNNQPQHF. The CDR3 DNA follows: TGTGCCAGCAGGGACAGGGAAAAGAACAATCAGCCCCAGCATTTT.

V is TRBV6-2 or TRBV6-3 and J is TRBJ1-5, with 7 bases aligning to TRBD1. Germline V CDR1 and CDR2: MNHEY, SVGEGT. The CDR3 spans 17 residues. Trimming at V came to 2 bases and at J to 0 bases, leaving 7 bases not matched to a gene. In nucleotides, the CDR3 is TGTGCCAGCAGTTACATGGGCTGGGACAGTAGCAATCAGCCCCAGCATTTT. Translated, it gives CASSYMGWDSSNQPQHF.

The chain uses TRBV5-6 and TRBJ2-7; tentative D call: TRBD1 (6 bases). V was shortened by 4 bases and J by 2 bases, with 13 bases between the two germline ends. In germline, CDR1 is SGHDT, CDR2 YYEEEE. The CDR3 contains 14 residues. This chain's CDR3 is CASSHLRGTYEQYF. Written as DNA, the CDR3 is TGTGCCAGCAGCCACCTCAGGGGCACCTACGAGCAGTACTTC.

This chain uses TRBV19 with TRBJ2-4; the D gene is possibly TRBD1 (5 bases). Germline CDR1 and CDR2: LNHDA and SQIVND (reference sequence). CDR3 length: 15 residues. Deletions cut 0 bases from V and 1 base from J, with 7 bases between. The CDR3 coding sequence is TGTGCCAGTAGTATAGAGGGGCGGGCCAAAAACATTCAGTACTTC. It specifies CASSIEGRAKNIQYF.

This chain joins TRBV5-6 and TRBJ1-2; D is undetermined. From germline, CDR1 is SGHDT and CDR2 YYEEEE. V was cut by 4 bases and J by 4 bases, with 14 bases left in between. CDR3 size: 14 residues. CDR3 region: CASSPDGPVYGYTF. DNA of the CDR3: TGTGCCAGCAGCCCTGATGGCCCCGTCTATGGCTACACCTTC.

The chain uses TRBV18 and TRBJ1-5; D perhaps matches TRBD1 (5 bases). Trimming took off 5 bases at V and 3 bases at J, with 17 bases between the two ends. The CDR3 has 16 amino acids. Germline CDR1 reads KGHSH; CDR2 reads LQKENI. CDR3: CASSDGWGGDNQPQHF. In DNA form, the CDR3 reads TGTGCCAGCTCAGACGGTTGGGGAGGGGACAATCAGCCCCAGCATTTT.

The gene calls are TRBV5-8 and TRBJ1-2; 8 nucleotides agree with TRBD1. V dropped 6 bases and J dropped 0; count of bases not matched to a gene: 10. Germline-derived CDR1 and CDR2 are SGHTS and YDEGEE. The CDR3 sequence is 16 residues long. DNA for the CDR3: TGTGCCAGCACTTCAGGACAGGGTAGACCTAACTATGGCTACACCTTC. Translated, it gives CASTSGQGRPNYGYTF.

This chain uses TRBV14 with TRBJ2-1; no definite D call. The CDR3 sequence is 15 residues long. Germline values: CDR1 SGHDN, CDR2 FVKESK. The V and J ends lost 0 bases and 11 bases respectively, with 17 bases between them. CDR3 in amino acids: CASSQDPGRQAKQFF. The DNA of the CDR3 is TGTGCCAGCAGCCAAGATCCCGGTCGGCAGGCGAAGCAGTTCTTC.

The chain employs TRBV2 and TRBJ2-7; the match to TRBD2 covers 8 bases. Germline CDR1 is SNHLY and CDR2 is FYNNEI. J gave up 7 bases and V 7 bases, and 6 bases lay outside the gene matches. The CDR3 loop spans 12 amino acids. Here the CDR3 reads CASNGGAYEQYF. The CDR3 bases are TGTGCCAGCAACGGGGGGGCGTATGAGCAGTACTTC. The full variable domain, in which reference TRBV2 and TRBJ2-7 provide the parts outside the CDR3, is EPEVTQTPSHQVTQMGQEVILRCVPISNHLYFYWYRQILGQKVEFLVSFYNNEISEKSEIFDDQFSVERPDGSNFTLKIRSTKLEDSAMYFCASNGGAYEQYFGPGTRLTVT.